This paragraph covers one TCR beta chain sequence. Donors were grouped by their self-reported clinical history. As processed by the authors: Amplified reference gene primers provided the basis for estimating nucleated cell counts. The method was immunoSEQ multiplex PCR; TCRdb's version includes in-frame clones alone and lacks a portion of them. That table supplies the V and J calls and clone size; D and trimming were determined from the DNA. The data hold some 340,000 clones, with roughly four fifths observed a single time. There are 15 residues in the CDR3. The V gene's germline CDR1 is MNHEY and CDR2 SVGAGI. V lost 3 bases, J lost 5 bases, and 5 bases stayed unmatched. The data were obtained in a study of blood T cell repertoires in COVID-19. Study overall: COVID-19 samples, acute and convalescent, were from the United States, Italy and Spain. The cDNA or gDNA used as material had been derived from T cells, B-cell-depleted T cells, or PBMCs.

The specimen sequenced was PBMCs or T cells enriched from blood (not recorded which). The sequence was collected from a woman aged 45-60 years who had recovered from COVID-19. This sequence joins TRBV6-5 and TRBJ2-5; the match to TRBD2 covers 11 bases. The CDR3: CASSYLAGGQETQYF. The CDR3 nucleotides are TGTGCCAGCAGTTATTTAGCGGGGGGGCAGGAGACCCAGTACTTC.